Listed below are T cell receptor beta chains from one sample, sequenced in a study of regulatory T cells in long-lasting Graves disease. TCRdb reprocessed the multiplex PCR reads with MiXCR, giving one entry per CDR3 protein. The sample consists of about 460,000 distinct CDR3 sequences, 11% to 15% of them appearing once. These data were also filed under a second study, of T cells in Graves' hyperthyroidism and ophthalmopathy.

Here the sequenced sample was peripheral blood mononuclear cells (PBMCs), taken at new diagnosis, from a patient treated with antithyroid drugs. The receptors stem from a woman between 45 and 60 years old with Graves disease. The CDR3 runs from the conserved cysteine through the conserved F or W. The D gene is left open where the match is weak. Clone size appears in some rows only: once, few, many, or a class for an expanded clone.

D | J | V | size | CDR3 | DNA
. | TRBJ2-1 | TRBV6-2/TRBV6-3 | . | CASGRKSSYNEQFF | TGTGCCAGCGGTAGGAAGAGCTCCTACAATGAGCAGTTCTTC
TRBD1 | TRBJ1-3 | TRBV7-3 | . | CASSLEGAPGNTIYF | TGTGCCAGCAGCTTGGAGGGGGCGCCTGGAAACACCATATATTTT
. | TRBJ2-1 | TRBV19 | few | CASSIGREQGNEQFF | TGTGCCAGTAGTATTGGCCGGGAACAAGGGAATGAGCAGTTCTTC
. | TRBJ2-1 | TRBV12-3/TRBV12-4 | many | CASSFSYSYNEQFF | TGTGCCAGCAGTTTCAGCTACTCCTACAATGAGCAGTTCTTC
TRBD2 | TRBJ2-1 | TRBV28 | many | CASSTTSGSWYEQFF | TGTGCCAGCAGTACAACTAGCGGGAGTTGGTATGAGCAGTTCTTC
TRBD1 | TRBJ2-5 | TRBV5-1 | . | CASSLDGTARQETQYF | TGCGCCAGCAGCTTGGATGGGACAGCGCGTCAAGAGACCCAGTACTTC
. | TRBJ1-6 | TRBV4-2 | few | CASNKQRGSPLHF | TGTGCCAGCAACAAACAAAGGGGATCACCCCTCCACTTT
TRBD2 | TRBJ2-2 | TRBV6-2/TRBV6-3 | . | CASISRLAGAGNTGELFF | TGTGCCAGCATAAGTCGGCTAGCGGGGGCTGGGAACACCGGGGAGCTGTTTTTT
TRBD2 | TRBJ2-6 | TRBV28 | few | CASSFRGGGANVLTF | TGTGCCAGCAGTTTTCGGGGGGGCGGGGCCAACGTCCTGACTTTC
. | TRBJ1-4 | TRBV7-2 | few | CASSDQGPGRNEKLFF | TGTGCCAGCAGCGACCAAGGGCCAGGGCGAAATGAAAAACTGTTTTTT
TRBD1 | TRBJ2-3 | TRBV9 | . | CASSARTGSLTDTQYF | TGTGCCAGCAGCGCACGGACAGGGAGCCTCACAGATACGCAGTATTTT
TRBD2 | TRBJ2-7 | TRBV3-1 | . | CASSPLSGTSRYEQYF | TGTGCCAGCAGCCCTCTTTCCGGGACTAGCAGATACGAGCAGTACTTC
. | TRBJ1-1 | TRBV5-1 | many | CASSFSGVSTEAFF | TGCGCCAGCAGCTTCTCAGGGGTTAGCACTGAAGCTTTCTTT
. | TRBJ2-2 | TRBV28 | many | CASGSSAGTRTGELFF | TGTGCCAGCGGATCGTCGGCAGGCACACGCACCGGGGAGCTGTTTTTT
. | TRBJ2-5 | TRBV2 | many | CASIVYLQGGKETQYF | TGTGCCAGCATCGTATACCTACAGGGGGGGAAAGAGACCCAGTACTTC
TRBD1 | TRBJ1-1 | TRBV6-5 | many | CASSYSYRGGTEAFF | TGTGCCAGCAGTTACTCGTACAGGGGTGGGACTGAAGCTTTCTTT
TRBD2 | TRBJ2-1 | TRBV28 | many | CASSTSTTSGRGVFSNEQFF | TGTGCCAGCAGTACGTCAACGACTAGCGGGAGGGGTGTATTTAGCAATGAGCAGTTCTTC